This paragraph covers one T cell receptor (beta chain) sequence. Its antigen is not known. Germline V gene sequence: CDR1 MNHEY, CDR2 SMNVEV (reference sequence). This CDR3 contains 12 residues. The ends were cut back, 11 bases at V and 6 bases at J, with 16 bases in the middle. 60 Vbeta and 13 Jbeta primers were used in PCR. Clones were read by immunoSEQ multiplex PCR, and TCRdb kept only the in-frame ones, dropping some. The data contain 150,000 to 200,000 clones, 65% to 85% of them singletons. This specimen belongs to a study of cytomegalovirus exposure and HLA in healthy donors. Notes on the study in general: The investigators catalogued 150 to 200 TCR beta chains as cytomegalovirus-associated. Most TCR sequences were seen very rarely across donors, but some public TCRs occurred in many. With later analysis, a missense DCLRE1C variant became linked to TCR beta V- and J-gene trimming.

Each donor's status was that of a healthy bone marrow donor. Sequenced material: PBMCs. The origin of this receptor is a woman in her 50s in good health and CMV-seropositive. The chain employs TRBV27 and TRBJ2-5, with D possibly matching TRBD2 (6 bases). The CDR3 region has the DNA TGTGCCCCGGGGGTGATCATACAGACCCAGTACTTC. The encoded protein is CAPGVIIQTQYF.